One sample yielded the 16 T cell receptor beta chains listed below, sequenced in a study of T cells in Graves' hyperthyroidism and ophthalmopathy. The source material, RNA transcripts, was used to amplify TCR beta CDR3 regions. Using the HTBI primer set, a first-round RT-PCR was run on the TCR CDR3. TCRdb reprocessed the multiplex PCR reads via MiXCR and lists one record per CDR3 protein. The sample has 250,000 to 350,000 distinct CDR3 sequences; around 20% are singletons. Sequencing was carried out using blood. These receptors came from a man aged 30 to 45 with Graves' ophthalmopathy.

V usage is TRBV9 and J usage is TRBJ2-3; 8 nucleotides match TRBD2. Looked up from germline, CDR1 is SGDLS and CDR2 is YYNGEE. The CDR3 contains 15 residues. V was clipped by 2 bases and J by 0 bases; unmatched bases: 2. The CDR3 spells CASSVSGSSTDTQYF. The CDR3 region has the DNA TGTGCCAGCAGCGTGAGCGGGAGTAGCACAGATACGCAGTATTTT.

This clonotype showed up just a few times. The V call is TRBV30, the J call TRBJ2-7; TRBD2 aligns across 11 bases. V shed 0 bases and J 7 bases; nucleotides not matched to a gene: 8. Germline lookup yields CDR1 GTSNPN and CDR2 SVGIG (reference sequence). The CDR3 totals 15 residues. The CDR3 DNA reads as TGTGCCTGGAGTGTACGAAGTCTAGCGGGAGGAGAGCAGTACTTC. It translates to CAWSVRSLAGGEQYF. The variable domain in full, completed from reference TRBV30 and TRBJ2-7, reads SQTIHQWPATLVQPVGSPLSLECTVEGTSNPNLYWYRQAAGRGLQLLFYSVGIGQISSEVPQNLSASRPQDRQFILSSKKLLLSDSGFYLCAWSVRSLAGGEQYFGPGTRLTVT.

The sample holds one count of this clonotype. This chain links TRBV12-3 or TRBV12-4 with TRBJ2-3; D is perhaps TRBD1 (7 bases). The CDR3 extends over 15 amino acids. With 5 bases removed from V and 4 bases from J, the gap between germline ends came to 16 bases. The CDR3 bases are TGTGCCAGCAGTCCGGGGCAGGGGGGTTCAGATACGCAGTATTTT. This codes for CASSPGQGGSDTQYF.

The chain joins TRBV29-1 to TRBJ1-1; 8 nucleotides line up with TRBD1. The length of the CDR3 is 13 residues. V was clipped by 7 bases and J by 2 bases; unmatched bases: 6. The germline CDR1 and CDR2 sequences are SQVTM and ANQGSEA. The CDR3 DNA is TGCAGCGCCCTCCAGGGGGCCAACACTGAAGCTTTCTTT. This translates into CSALQGANTEAFF.

This clonotype was counted ten times or more. The V gene is TRBV11-2, the J gene TRBJ1-6; 8 bases are shared with TRBD1. Germline assignment: CDR1 SGHAT and CDR2 FQNNGV. J lost 10 bases, V lost 4 bases, and 6 bases had no gene match. The CDR3 covers 14 residues. CDR3 residues: CASSSNRGVSPLHF. The CDR3 DNA follows: TGTGCCAGCAGCTCCAACAGGGGGGTGTCACCCCTCCACTTT.

The table lists this clonotype with many counts. This chain uses TRBV12-3 or TRBV12-4 with TRBJ2-2; 13 bases align to TRBD2. With V trimmed by 9 bases and J by 7 bases, 11 bases remained unmatched. This CDR3 contains 16 residues. CDR3 residues: CASGIGLAGVGGELFF. The CDR3 bases are TGTGCCAGTGGGATAGGACTAGCGGGAGTCGGCGGGGAGCTGTTTTTT.

V is TRBV6-1 and J is TRBJ2-7, with 8 nucleotides matching TRBD2. In germline, CDR1 is MNHNS, CDR2 SASEGT. CDR3 length: 15 amino acids. Trimming at V came to 6 bases and at J to 3 bases, leaving 10 bases not matched to a gene. CDR3: CASRTTSGIFYEQYF. CDR3 coding DNA: TGTGCCAGCAGAACCACTAGCGGTATATTCTACGAGCAGTACTTC.

This clonotype was seen only a few times. DNA for the CDR3: TGTGCCAGCAGCCAAGATTTTGGGACAGGGGTCAACAATGAGCAGTTCTTC. This gives the protein CASSQDFGTGVNNEQFF. The chain is built from TRBV14 and TRBJ2-1, with 10 bases aligning to TRBD1. V was clipped by 0 bases and J by 5 bases; unmatched bases: 7. The CDR3 runs to 17 residues. Per germline, CDR1 SGHDN and CDR2 FVKESK.

This clonotype was seen only a few times. V gene TRBV24-1 combines with J gene TRBJ2-3; D is ambiguous. V was shortened by 0 bases and J by 4 bases, with 7 bases between the two germline ends. Germline V gene lookup returns CDR1 KGHDR and CDR2 SFDVKD. CDR3 length: 14 residues. The CDR3 loop reads CATSDLLRSDTQYF. In nucleotides, the CDR3 is TGTGCCACCAGTGATTTGTTGCGCTCAGATACGCAGTATTTT.

This clonotype was detected many times. The chain couples TRBV5-1 to TRBJ2-5, with a weak D call TRBD2 (6 bases). V dropped 4 bases and J dropped 4 bases, with 17 bases sitting between them. CDR1 is SGHRS and CDR2 is YFSETQ in the germline V gene. The CDR3 has 15 residues. The CDR3 here is CASSPTGGSRETQYF. DNA of the CDR3: TGCGCCAGCAGCCCCACCGGGGGTAGTCGAGAGACCCAGTACTTC.

As concerns this clonotype: A much larger clone differs by one base, so this may be a read error. The J gene is TRBJ2-7, the V gene TRBV10-2, with TRBD1 matching 8 bases. V lost 8 bases and J lost 2; bases outside the gene matches: 8. The germline gives CDR1 WSHSY, CDR2 SAAADI. This CDR3 contains 14 residues. The CDR3 DNA sequence: TGCGCCAGCGGCCCCGACAGGGGAGCCTACGAGCAGTACTTC. Its protein is CASGPDRGAYEQYF.

This clonotype came up a few times. The V and J genes are TRBV5-6 and TRBJ2-7; 13 nucleotides align to TRBD2. Germline CDR1 is SGHDT and CDR2 is YYEEEE. The length of the CDR3 is 15 residues. V was pared by 6 bases and J by 4 bases, with 7 bases of the junction left unmatched. The CDR3 protein is CASTRRTSGSYEQYF. CDR3 in DNA: TGTGCCAGCACCAGGAGGACTAGCGGGAGTTACGAGCAGTACTTC.

This clonotype occurred a few times. The chain links TRBV28 to TRBJ2-1, with TRBD2 matching 13 bases. Germline V gene sequence: CDR1 MDHEN, CDR2 SYDVKM. This CDR3 contains 13 residues. V dropped 10 bases and J dropped 7; count of bases not matched to a gene: 4. This CDR3 reads CATLAGGRNEQFF. The CDR3 DNA sequence: TGTGCCACACTAGCGGGAGGGAGGAATGAGCAGTTCTTC.

The table lists this clonotype with many counts. The chain joins TRBV7-2 to TRBJ1-1; D uncertain. The CDR3 extends over 13 amino acids. Germline V gene lookup returns CDR1 SGHTA and CDR2 FQGNSA. Trimming cost V 8 bases and J 1 base, with 11 bases left between them. The DNA for the CDR3 is TGTGCCAGCTACACAACCAGGAACACTGAAGCTTTCTTT. This encodes CASYTTRNTEAFF.

The chain joins TRBV4-1 to TRBJ1-1; possibly TRBD1 for D (5 bases). The V gene's germline CDR1 is MGHRA and CDR2 YSYEKL. Trimming removed 0 bases at V and 3 bases at J, with 11 bases between. The CDR3 contains 15 residues. In DNA form, the CDR3 reads TGCGCCAGCAGCCAAGACGGGGGAGGATACACTGAAGCTTTCTTT. Residues: CASSQDGGGYTEAFF.

The CDR3 sequence is CAAWTSSSPPYNEQFF. In DNA form, the CDR3 reads TGTGCCGCCTGGACTAGCTCATCCCCCCCCTACAATGAGCAGTTCTTC. V gene TRBV27 combines with J gene TRBJ2-1; 8 bases map to TRBD2. Germline assignment: CDR1 MNHEY and CDR2 SMNVEV (reference sequence). Losses at the gene ends were 11 bases for V and 2 bases for J; bases not matched to a gene: 14. CDR3 length: 16 residues.